This T cell receptor beta chain was sequenced during a study of cytomegalovirus exposure and HLA in healthy donors. Study context: T cells numbering around 180 million yielded more than 95 million unique TCR beta sequences in an earlier analysis. Study-wide results and caveats: Donor immune exposure was known only as CMV serostatus. While the bulk of TCR sequences proved rare, some public TCRs turned up in many donors.

Primers included in the PCR were 60 Vbeta and 13 Jbeta primers. The protocol was immunoSEQ multiplex PCR, while the TCRdb copy is restricted to in-frame clones and leaves out a portion. Here the sample spans 150,000 to 200,000 clones, approximately 80% being singletons. Worth noting for this clone: The antigen remains unidentified.

Germline CDR1 and CDR2: SGHRS and YFSETQ. There are 19 residues in the CDR3. The germline V and J ends were trimmed by 1 base and 3 bases, with 25 bases remaining between them. V is TRBV5-1 and J is TRBJ1-2, with D perhaps matching TRBD1 (6 bases). This sequence was found in a woman under 40 in good health and CMV-seronegative. Sequences were obtained from PBMCs. The CDR3 spells CASSLSKRPYPGEYYGYTF. In DNA, the CDR3 is TGCGCCAGCAGCTTGTCTAAGAGACCTTACCCAGGGGAATACTATGGCTACACCTTC.